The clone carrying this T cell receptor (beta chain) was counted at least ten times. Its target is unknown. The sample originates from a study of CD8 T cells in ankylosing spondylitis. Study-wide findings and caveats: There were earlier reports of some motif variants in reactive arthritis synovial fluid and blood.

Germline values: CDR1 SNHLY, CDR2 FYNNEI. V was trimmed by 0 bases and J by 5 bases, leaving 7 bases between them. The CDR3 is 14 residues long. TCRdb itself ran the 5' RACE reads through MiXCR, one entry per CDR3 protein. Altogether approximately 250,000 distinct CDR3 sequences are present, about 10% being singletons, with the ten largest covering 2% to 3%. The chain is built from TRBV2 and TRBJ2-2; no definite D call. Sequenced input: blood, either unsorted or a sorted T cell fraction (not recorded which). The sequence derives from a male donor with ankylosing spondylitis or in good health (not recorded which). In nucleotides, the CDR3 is TGTGCCAGCAGTGAAGCAAGACGGACCGGGGAGCTGTTTTTT. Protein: CASSEARRTGELFF.